The 29 T cell receptor beta chains below were found in one sample sequenced in a study of cytotoxic CD8 clonotypes in ibrutinib-treated CLL. Here immunoSEQ multiplex PCR was the method, and the copy in TCRdb shows in-frame clones only, minus some. The table lists about 68,000 clones, about 64% of them singletons, with 5.7% in the top ten. Material: PBMCs, obtained after 12 months of ibrutinib treatment. These receptors were obtained from a human donor with chronic lymphocytic leukemia.

This rearrangement joins TRBV7-9 to TRBJ1-2; D unresolved. Trimming cost V 5 bases and J 8 bases, with 15 bases left between them. The germline gives CDR1 SEHNR, CDR2 FQNEAQ (reference sequence). CDR3 length equals 13 residues. DNA of the CDR3: TGTGCCAGCAGCGACGGGCCCCTGGGAGGCTACACCTTC. Translated, it gives CASSDGPLGGYTF.

This clone was counted a few times. The V and J genes are TRBV9 and TRBJ1-1; D is unclear. Germline loops: CDR1 SGDLS, CDR2 YYNGEE. Trimming stripped 4 bases from V and 5 bases from J, with 18 bases between. The CDR3 is made up of 15 amino acids. The CDR3 DNA follows: TGTGCCAGCAGCTCCCGTGGAGGGAAGGGTACTGAAGCTTTCTTT. Protein sequence: CASSSRGGKGTEAFF.

This chain connects TRBV29-1 to TRBJ2-5; possible D gene TRBD2, 6 bases. This CDR3 is 13 amino acids long. V was trimmed by 4 bases and J by 4 bases, leaving 13 bases between them. Germline V gene sequence: CDR1 SQVTM, CDR2 ANQGSEA. For the CDR3, the DNA is TGCAGCGTTGTACGGGGAGGTGGAGAGACCCAGTACTTC. It encodes CSVVRGGGETQYF.

This chain joins TRBV29-1 and TRBJ2-7; D unresolved. Trimming removed 4 bases from V and 2 bases from J, with 12 bases in between. The length of the CDR3 is 13 residues. CDR1 and CDR2 (germline): SQVTM, ANQGSEA. CDR3 DNA sequence: TGCAGCGTTGCTTACAGACTCACCTACGAGCAGTACTTC. Its protein is CSVAYRLTYEQYF.

The chain combines TRBV7-2 with TRBJ1-5; no reliable D call. Germline CDR1 and CDR2: SGHTA and FQGNSA. CDR3 length equals 13 residues. V lost 4 bases, J lost 2 bases, and 6 bases lay in between. The CDR3, as DNA: TGTGCCAGCAGCTCAGTGGGCAATCAGCCCCAGCATTTT. Translation gives CASSSVGNQPQHF.

The chain uses TRBV14 and TRBJ2-1; 11 positions agree with TRBD2. Germline values: CDR1 SGHDN, CDR2 FVKESK. With V trimmed by 4 bases and J by 4 bases, 6 bases remained unmatched. This CDR3 has 16 amino acids. CDR3 residues: CASSRLLAGVYNEQFF. The CDR3 DNA reads as TGTGCCAGCAGCCGCCTACTAGCGGGGGTTTACAATGAGCAGTTCTTC.

This chain joins TRBV28 and TRBJ2-7, with D maybe TRBD2 (6 bases). V lost 6 bases and J lost 0, with 18 bases in between. Germline V gene data show CDR1 as MDHEN and CDR2 as SYDVKM. The CDR3 covers 16 residues. The CDR3 sequence is CASSEVGLASSYEQYF. CDR3 in DNA: TGTGCCAGCAGCGAAGTGGGGCTAGCGAGCTCCTACGAGCAGTACTTC.

The chain combines TRBV25-1 with TRBJ1-1; D unresolved. V lost 3 bases, J lost 6 bases, and 5 bases lay in between. Germline lookup yields CDR1 MGHDK and CDR2 SYGVNS. The CDR3 spans 11 residues. The CDR3 spells CASSEYAEAFF. CDR3 sequence (DNA): TGTGCCAGCAGTGAGTACGCTGAAGCTTTCTTT.

This clone has just one count. The chain uses TRBV19 and TRBJ2-3, with unresolved D. Germline V gives CDR1 LNHDA, CDR2 SQIVND (reference sequence). The CDR3 contains 14 residues. The germline V and J ends were trimmed by 4 bases and 2 bases, with 10 bases remaining between them. CDR3 DNA: TGTGCCAGTAGTAAACTGAGTACCACAGATACGCAGTATTTT. Encoded protein: CASSKLSTTDTQYF. The entire variable domain, with the rest obtained from reference TRBV19 and TRBJ2-3, is as follows: DGGITQSPKYLFRKEGQNVTLSCEQNLNHDAMYWYRQDPGQGLRLIYYSQIVNDFQKGDIAEGYSVSREKKESFPLTVTSAQKNPTAFYLCASSKLSTTDTQYFGPGTRLTVL.

The chain recombines TRBV29-1 with TRBJ2-3; the D is unclear. The V gene lost 7 bases and the J gene lost 4 bases, with 15 bases spanning the gap. The germline CDR1 and CDR2 sequences are SQVTM and ANQGSEA. The CDR3 length is 13 residues. The CDR3 spells CSAKESGADTQYF. In DNA, the CDR3 is TGCAGCGCCAAGGAGTCAGGCGCAGATACGCAGTATTTT.

The chain uses TRBV28 and TRBJ2-1, with 8 bases fitting TRBD2. The CDR3 contains 17 residues. With 4 bases clipped from V and 4 bases from J, the junction kept 12 bases outside the gene matches. CDR1 and CDR2 from the germline V gene are MDHEN and SYDVKM. The CDR3: CASSSPLSGGAYNEQFF. In DNA form, the CDR3 reads TGTGCCAGCAGTTCTCCCCTAAGCGGGGGAGCTTACAATGAGCAGTTCTTC.

This chain connects TRBV13 to TRBJ1-6; D gene ambiguous. The length of the CDR3 is 15 residues. Trimming took off 0 bases at V and 7 bases at J, with 10 bases between the two ends. Germline V CDR1 and CDR2: PRHDT, FYEKMQ (reference sequence). The CDR3 sequence: CASSLGRVPNSPLHF. The CDR3 DNA is TGTGCCAGCAGCTTAGGTAGAGTCCCAAATTCACCCCTCCACTTT.

V usage is TRBV19 and J usage is TRBJ2-7; 8 nucleotides align to TRBD2. Per the germline V gene, CDR1 is LNHDA and CDR2 is SQIVND (reference sequence). The V and J ends lost 4 bases and 7 bases, in that order; junction bases with no gene match: 9. This CDR3 region has 14 residues. CDR3 bases: TGTGCCAGTAGTACCCGGGGGGGGCGCGAAGAGCAGTACTTC. This sequence encodes CASSTRGGREEQYF.

This chain joins TRBV7-2 and TRBJ1-1; TRBD1 agrees at 7 bases. The germline V gene encodes CDR1 SGHTA and CDR2 FQGNSA. The V segment lost 6 bases and the J segment 3 bases; nucleotides outside the gene matches: 7. This CDR3 comprises 14 residues. CDR3 amino acids: CASRETGYHTEAFF. CDR3 bases: TGTGCCAGCAGGGAGACAGGGTATCACACTGAAGCTTTCTTT.

V gene TRBV30 combines with J gene TRBJ2-1; the match to TRBD1 covers 7 bases. Germline-derived CDR1 and CDR2 are GTSNPN and SVGIG (reference sequence). The CDR3 has 14 amino acids. J lost 7 bases, V lost 1 base, and 7 bases had no gene match. The CDR3 is CAWSGGTELNEQFF. The DNA for the CDR3 is TGTGCCTGGAGTGGTGGGACAGAATTAAATGAGCAGTTCTTC.

V usage is TRBV29-1 and J usage is TRBJ1-1; 7 positions match TRBD1. The CDR3 has 12 amino acids. J gave up 5 bases and V 8 bases, and 8 bases lay outside the gene matches. Germline V lookup: CDR1 SQVTM, CDR2 ANQGSEA. The CDR3 spells CSSRTGGTEAFF. CDR3 sequence (DNA): TGCAGCTCGAGGACAGGAGGAACTGAAGCTTTCTTT. The full variable domain, its missing parts supplied by reference TRBV29-1 and TRBJ1-1, is SAVISQKPSRDICQRGTSLTIQCQVDSQVTMMFWYRQQPGQSLTLIATANQGSEATYESGFVIDKFPISRPNLTFSTLTVSNMSPEDSSIYLCSSRTGGTEAFFGQGTRLTVV.

The rearrangement links TRBV7-9 to TRBJ2-3; possible D gene TRBD2, 6 bases. This CDR3 comprises 15 residues. CDR1 SEHNR and CDR2 FQNEAQ come from the germline V gene (reference sequence). V was pared by 2 bases and J by 6 bases, with 15 bases between. Here the CDR3 DNA reads TGTGCCAGCAGCTTACGGCAGGGAGGAATGGATACGCAGTATTTT. It is translated as CASSLRQGGMDTQYF. The full variable domain, in which reference TRBV7-9 and TRBJ2-3 provide the parts outside the CDR3, is DTGVSQNPRHKITKRGQNVTFRCDPISEHNRLYWYRQTLGQGPEFLTYFQNEAQLEKSRLLSDRFSAERPKGSFSTLEIQRTEQGDSAMYLCASSLRQGGMDTQYFGPGTRLTVL.

The chain couples TRBV9 to TRBJ2-7, with TRBD1 identical over 8 bases. The V and J ends lost 0 bases and 2 bases, in that order; junction bases with no gene match: 4. The CDR3 has 15 amino acids. Germline CDR1 reads SGDLS; CDR2 reads YYNGEE. The CDR3 sequence is CASSVDGTGAYEQYF. The CDR3 nucleotides read TGTGCCAGCAGCGTAGACGGGACAGGAGCCTACGAGCAGTACTTC.

V and J are TRBV6-5 and TRBJ1-6; no reliable D call. V lost 3 bases and J lost 11, with 8 bases in between. The germline V gene encodes CDR1 MNHEY and CDR2 SVGAGI. The CDR3 runs to 12 residues. DNA of the CDR3: TGTGCCAGCAGTTATGTCTCCGCACCCCTCCACTTT. It specifies CASSYVSAPLHF.

The chain links TRBV7-2 to TRBJ2-5; 9 bases agree with TRBD1. Germline V gene sequence: CDR1 SGHTA, CDR2 FQGNSA. The CDR3 sequence is 14 residues long. The junction had 10 bases not matched to a gene; V was cut back by 8 bases and J by 6 bases. CDR3 sequence reads: CASVPGTGIQTQYF. DNA for the CDR3: TGTGCCAGCGTGCCTGGGACAGGGATTCAGACCCAGTACTTC.

This chain connects TRBV29-1 to TRBJ1-5; a possible D gene is TRBD1 (6 bases). Trimming removed 8 bases from V and 1 base from J, with 15 bases in between. Per germline, CDR1 SQVTM and CDR2 ANQGSEA. This CDR3 comprises 14 residues. The CDR3 nucleotides read TGCAGCCCCGGGGGGCTTGGGAGCAATCAGCCCCAGCATTTT. It encodes CSPGGLGSNQPQHF.

This chain uses TRBV10-3 with TRBJ2-7; 7 nucleotides line up with TRBD2. Trimming took 0 bases from V and 4 from J; bases not matched to a gene: 3. Per the germline V gene, CDR1 is ENHRY and CDR2 is SYGVKD. CDR3 size: 14 residues. CDR3 DNA: TGTGCCATCAGTGAGTCGTGGGGGGGGTACGAGCAGTACTTC. Translated, it gives CAISESWGGYEQYF.

Only a few counts were recorded for this clone. The chain is built from TRBV7-6 and TRBJ2-7, with D possibly TRBD1 on 6 matching bases. Trimming took 5 bases from V and 5 from J, leaving 16 bases between them. Germline values: CDR1 SGHVS, CDR2 FNYEAQ. This CDR3 has 14 amino acids. The CDR3 DNA follows: TGTGCCAGCAGCGGACCGGACCCAGGGGACGAGCAGTACTTC. It encodes CASSGPDPGDEQYF.

The gene calls are TRBV4-2 and TRBJ2-7; D is perhaps TRBD1 or TRBD2 (6 bases each). Trimming stripped 5 bases from V and 3 bases from J, with 20 bases between. The CDR3 loop spans 16 amino acids. CDR1 is LGHNA, CDR2 YNFKEQ, per germline. The CDR3 bases are TGTGCCAGCAGCGAACTTCCCGGGGGCGAGTACTACGAGCAGTACTTC. It is translated as CASSELPGGEYYEQYF.

The chain joins TRBV6-1 to TRBJ1-2; D remains ambiguous. Per germline, CDR1 MNHNS and CDR2 SASEGT. This CDR3 comprises 12 residues. Deletions cut 3 bases from V and 5 bases from J, with 7 bases between. The CDR3 coding sequence is TGTGCCAGCAGTGAGCCCGGGTATGGCTACACCTTC. Its protein is CASSEPGYGYTF.

The rearrangement joins TRBV19 to TRBJ2-7, with 7 bases fitting TRBD1. The CDR3 sequence is 15 residues long. The germline CDR1 and CDR2 sequences are LNHDA and SQIVND (reference sequence). Germline trimming cut 3 bases from V and 2 bases from J; bases unmatched to any gene: 7. In DNA, the CDR3 is TGTGCCAGTAGTATCTCCTGGGACAGCGCCTACGAGCAGTACTTC. Translation gives CASSISWDSAYEQYF.

The chain links TRBV4-3 to TRBJ2-7; possibly TRBD1 or TRBD2 for D (5 bases each). The V end was cut by 0 bases, the J end by 0 bases, with 12 bases between. The CDR3 loop spans 16 amino acids. Germline CDR1 LGHNA, CDR2 YSLEER. The CDR3 region has the DNA TGCGCCAGCAGCCAAGATTTTCCGGGGACCTCCTACGAGCAGTACTTC. Translating it yields CASSQDFPGTSYEQYF.

This rearrangement joins TRBV2 to TRBJ1-2; tentative D call: TRBD1 (5 bases). The germline CDR1 and CDR2 sequences are SNHLY and FYNNEI. The CDR3 sequence is 13 residues long. V was cut by 8 bases and J by 1 base, with 11 bases left in between. CDR3 coding DNA: TGTGCCAGCCTCCGGGACGTTAACTATGGCTACACCTTC. It encodes CASLRDVNYGYTF.

This chain uses TRBV6-5 with TRBJ2-5; the D gene is possibly TRBD1 (5 bases). V was shortened by 0 bases and J by 4 bases, with 9 bases between the two germline ends. The V gene's germline CDR1 is MNHEY and CDR2 SVGAGI. The CDR3 is made up of 14 amino acids. The CDR3 nucleotides read TGTGCCAGCAGTTACTCGGTCCAGGGAGAGACCCAGTACTTC. Amino acids: CASSYSVQGETQYF.